This T cell receptor beta chain was documented in a study of PD-1 blockade in classical Hodgkin lymphoma (dated by TCRdb to the early 2020s). Some background on the complete study: Nivolumab dosing was 3 mg/kg intravenously every 2 weeks, continuing until either disease progression or unacceptable toxicity. The study used TCR beta sequencing and CyTOF to define a peripheral blood immune signature of response to PD-1 blockade in classical Hodgkin lymphoma.

Details on this clone: The target of this receptor is not known. Base-call qualities are not available, and no considerably larger clone is one nucleotide away.

The investigation overall reported the following: The study covered only a single clinical trial cohort, and the causes of the repertoire differences, possibly disease activity or prior therapy, were still not defined. A significant rise by C4D1 was seen in CD4+ but not CD8+ TCR diversity (p=0.0027 vs p=0.16), with the rise being most apparent in complete responders (p=0.02). Trial patients achieving complete response had baseline diversity similar to newly diagnosed patients, whereas partial responders and progressors had significantly lower diversity. Lower diversity was observed in patients in whom nivolumab was started less than 1 year after ASCT, and these patients were excluded from later analyses so that confounding by immune reconstitution would be avoided. Baseline TCR diversity was reported as lower in newly diagnosed patients than in healthy donors, and lower still in relapsed/refractory patients.

Genomic DNA was isolated using the Qiagen DNeasy kit from unsorted PBMCs as well as from negatively selected CD4+ and CD8+ fractions. Amplification of TCR beta CDR3 regions was done by immunoSEQ multiplex PCR with primers that anneal to V and J segments. Amplification bias was minimized using a synthetic immune receptor repertoire, and residual bias was removed computationally after sequencing. In the original analysis: Custom Python scripts were used to quantify repertoire diversity as the Shannon entropy index. Unsorted, CD4+ and CD8+ repertoires were examined separately, except in combined analyses, for which CD4+ and CD8+ sequences were merged in silico. Clonal expansion was defined as a frequency increase of at least 2-fold after treatment compared with C1D1, and clones undetected at baseline were assigned a pseudocount of 0.5. Singleton clones were defined as clones with 0 or 1 copy at C1D1, and non-singleton clones were defined as clones with 2 or more copies. Clones expanded in unsorted samples were assigned a CD4+, CD8+ or unknown annotation through matching of protein sequences in sorted samples from the same patient. Wilcoxon tests were applied to paired samples to test diversity changes from C1D1 to C4D1. As stored in TCRdb, this immuneACCESS dataset retains in-frame rearrangements with V and J assigned. A fraction of the clones does not appear; measured against another copy, unresolved V genes explain less than half of the discrepancy, and the remainder lacks a known reason. That table supplies the V and J calls and clone size; D and trimming were determined from the DNA. The sample table shows about 110,000 clones, and roughly nine tenths are seen once. Approximately 20% of the sample is in the top ten clones.

Read against the paper, the sample's time point label means: cycle 2 day 1 (C2D1) of nivolumab. Relapse after autologous stem cell transplantation had occurred in all trial patients, and cohorts A, B and C were distinguished by prior brentuximab vedotin exposure. The trial cohort comprised some 60 patients with relapsed/refractory classical Hodgkin lymphoma whose best overall responses were complete response, partial response or progressive disease. Single-agent nivolumab was administered to trial patients in the multi-cohort phase II CheckMate 205 trial. An independent review committee assessed best overall response by applying the 2007 International Working Group response criteria. Trial PBMCs were obtained immediately prior to nivolumab initiation (C1D1) and on therapy at cycle 2 day 1 and cycle 4 day 1. Peripheral blood was collected in 8 mL Vacutainer Cell Preparation Tubes, from which PBMCs were isolated by centrifugation and then cryopreserved.

Taken from the germline V gene, the CDR1 and CDR2 loops are SNHLY and FYNNEI. Trimming takes 8 bases from V and 2 bases from J, and the germline ends sit 19 bases apart. There are 16 amino acids in the CDR3, from cysteine to phenylalanine inclusive. Only the CDR3 region is kept as DNA, spanning 48 bases read in frame from base 1. This sample comprised peripheral blood mononuclear cells (PBMCs), obtained before the second cycle of nivolumab. The sequence joins TRBV2 to TRBJ1-3; a tentative D match to TRBD1 spans 6 bases. This receptor was taken from a human donor with classical Hodgkin lymphoma. CDR3 reads: CASAGRGLGTGNTIYF. The sequenced DNA is TGTGCCAGCGCAGGGAGGGGGTTGGGTACTGGAAACACCATATATTTT.